This entry lists 16 T cell receptor beta chains sequenced from one sample in a study of blood T cell repertoires in COVID-19. TCRdb keeps only in-frame clones here, not all; method: immunoSEQ multiplex PCR. The sample gives a few hundred thousand clones, 70% to 90% of which show up once; 6.3% is in the top ten. Sequencing input: peripheral blood. These receptors were taken from a woman between 50 and 59 years old with COVID-19, enrolled during active disease.

This sequence joins TRBV20-1 and TRBJ2-1, with 8 bases that match TRBD2. V trimming: 3 bases; J trimming: 2 bases; junction bases outside the gene matches: 9. Germline CDR1 reads DFQATT; CDR2 reads SNEGSKA (reference sequence). CDR3 size: 16 residues. CDR3 coding DNA: TGCAGTGCTAGTGGGTGGGCAGCGGGAGCCTACAATGAGCAGTTCTTC. It translates to CSASGWAAGAYNEQFF.

The chain recombines TRBV4-3 with TRBJ1-2; 8 bases are shared with TRBD1. Germline CDR1 is LGHNA and CDR2 is YSLEER. Trimming removed 6 bases from V and 4 bases from J; junction bases left unmatched: 7. The CDR3 has 14 residues. The CDR3 coding sequence is TGCGCCAGCAGTCCAGGGGGCCGTGGCTATGGCTACACCTTC. It encodes CASSPGGRGYGYTF.

This clone was observed once. V usage is TRBV30 and J usage is TRBJ1-2, with D tentatively TRBD1 (6 bases). The CDR3 runs to 10 residues. Germline assignment: CDR1 GTSNPN and CDR2 SVGIG (reference sequence). Trimming took 5 bases from V and 5 from J, leaving 6 bases between them. The CDR3 DNA reads as TGTGCCTGGGACAGGTATGGCTACACCTTC. Amino acid sequence: CAWDRYGYTF.

A few counts support this clone. Written as DNA, the CDR3 is TGTGCCAGCAGCTTATCCGGGTATGACGAGCAGTTCTTC. It translates to CASSLSGYDEQFF. The chain is built from TRBV7-3 and TRBJ2-1; D is unresolved. Germline V lookup: CDR1 SGHTA, CDR2 FQGTGA. Trimming cost V 2 bases and J 10 bases, with 12 bases left between them. The CDR3 length is 13 residues.

This chain links TRBV9 with TRBJ2-7; no firm D call. Germline-derived CDR1 and CDR2 are SGDLS and YYNGEE. Trimming left V 0 bases short and J 3 bases short, with 16 bases between. The CDR3 covers 16 residues. Here the CDR3 reads CASSVGRGGDIYEQYF. In nucleotides, the CDR3 is TGTGCCAGCAGCGTAGGGCGCGGTGGTGATATCTACGAGCAGTACTTC. Full variable domain (remainder filled in from reference TRBV9 and TRBJ2-7): DSGVTQTPKHLITATGQRVTLRCSPRSGDLSVYWYQQSLDQGLQFLIQYYNGEERAKGNILERFSAQQFPDLHSELNLSSLELGDSALYFCASSVGRGGDIYEQYFGPGTRLTVT.

This rearrangement joins TRBV7-9 to TRBJ2-5; tentative D call: TRBD2 (5 bases). The CDR3 runs to 14 residues. The germline V gene encodes CDR1 SEHNR and CDR2 FQNEAQ (reference sequence). The V end lost 5 bases, the J end lost 2 bases, and 12 bases lay between the germline ends. The CDR3 region has the DNA TGTGCCAGCAGCCGAGGACTGGATCAAGAGACCCAGTACTTC. Its protein product is CASSRGLDQETQYF.

The gene calls are TRBV19 and TRBJ2-5; D is possibly TRBD1 (6 bases). V dropped 7 bases and J dropped 5 bases, with 20 bases sitting between them. The germline gives CDR1 LNHDA, CDR2 SQIVND (reference sequence). CDR3 length: 15 amino acids. The chain's CDR3 is CASKSQGQPGETQYF. The CDR3 DNA reads TGTGCCAGTAAATCACAAGGACAGCCGGGGGAGACCCAGTACTTC.

The rearrangement uses TRBV6-5 and TRBJ2-7; D remains ambiguous. CDR3 size: 11 residues. Germline V gene sequence: CDR1 MNHEY, CDR2 SVGAGI. The V and J ends lost 2 bases and 11 bases respectively, with 10 bases between them. This CDR3 reads CASSYNGEEYF. As DNA, the CDR3 is TGTGCCAGCAGTTACAACGGTGAGGAGTACTTC.

The rearrangement joins TRBV12-5 to TRBJ1-1, with D hard to call. The V end was cut by 3 bases, the J end by 1 base, with 6 bases between. The CDR3 contains 13 residues. The germline CDR1 and CDR2 sequences are LGHNT and FRNRAP. CDR3 nucleotides: TGTGCTAGTGGTTTAACACGGAACACTGAAGCTTTCTTT. Protein: CASGLTRNTEAFF. Looking up the rest from reference TRBV12-5 and TRBJ1-1 gives the full variable domain: DARVTQTPRHKVTEMGQEVTMRCQPILGHNTVFWYRQTMMQGLELLAYFRNRAPLDDSGMPKDRFSAEMPDATLATLKIQPSEPRDSAVYFCASGLTRNTEAFFGQGTRLTVV.

The chain recombines TRBV5-5 with TRBJ2-5; 7 nucleotides align to TRBD1. Germline values: CDR1 SGHKS, CDR2 YYEKEE (reference sequence). CDR3 length: 14 residues. Trimming took 4 bases from V and 4 from J; bases not matched to a gene: 7. The CDR3 spells CASSLETGLETQYF. The CDR3 DNA is TGTGCCAGCAGCCTAGAGACAGGGCTAGAGACCCAGTACTTC.

V is TRBV30 and J is TRBJ2-4, with TRBD1 as a possible D gene (6 bases). V dropped 7 bases and J dropped 7 bases, with 20 bases sitting between them. The CDR3 has 14 amino acids. Germline lookup yields CDR1 GTSNPN and CDR2 SVGIG (reference sequence). In DNA, the CDR3 is TGTGCCTCAGGGACCACAGGGCCCGGGAACATTCAGTACTTC. Protein: CASGTTGPGNIQYF.

The V gene is TRBV10-1, the J gene TRBJ2-2; TRBD2 is a possible D gene (6 bases). The V gene's germline CDR1 is WNHNN and CDR2 SYGVQD (reference sequence). The CDR3 sequence is 14 residues long. V dropped 5 bases and J dropped 2 bases, with 9 bases sitting between them. CDR3 bases: TGCGCCAGCAGTTGGGAGGCCAACACCGGGGAGCTGTTTTTT. The encoded protein is CASSWEANTGELFF.

The rearrangement joins TRBV7-9 to TRBJ2-1, with unresolved D. V was cut by 2 bases and J by 3 bases, with 8 bases left in between. Germline CDR1 SEHNR, CDR2 FQNEAQ (reference sequence). This CDR3 is built from 14 residues. CDR3 loop: CASSLTAGYNEQFF. The CDR3 DNA sequence: TGTGCCAGCAGCTTAACAGCCGGCTACAATGAGCAGTTCTTC.

The V call is TRBV5-1, the J call TRBJ1-2; a possible D gene is TRBD1 (5 bases). Germline CDR1 is SGHRS and CDR2 is YFSETQ. The CDR3 length is 16 residues. The V end was cut by 2 bases, the J end by 8 bases, with 22 bases between. The CDR3 DNA sequence: TGCGCCAGCAGCTTACGGCCGGACACTCAGCTAAGCGGCTACACCTTC. Amino acid sequence: CASSLRPDTQLSGYTF.

CDR3 in DNA: TGTGCCAGCAGCACAGGGATCCGGAACACCATATATTTT. Residues: CASSTGIRNTIYF. The chain carries TRBV28 and TRBJ1-3; tentatively, D is TRBD1 (6 bases). V was cut by 6 bases and J by 7 bases, with 13 bases left in between. This CDR3 spans 13 amino acids. Germline V gives CDR1 MDHEN, CDR2 SYDVKM. Using reference TRBV28 and TRBJ1-3 for the parts outside the CDR3, the full variable domain is DVKVTQSSRYLVKRTGEKVFLECVQDMDHENMFWYRQDPGLGLRLIYFSYDVKMKEKGDIPEGYSVSREKKERFSLILESASTNQTSMYLCASSTGIRNTIYFGEGSWLTVV.

The chain is built from TRBV30 and TRBJ1-1; the match to TRBD1 covers 7 bases. The germline V gene encodes CDR1 GTSNPN and CDR2 SVGIG (reference sequence). The CDR3 totals 12 residues. Trimming took 7 bases from V and 2 from J; bases not matched to a gene: 4. In nucleotides, the CDR3 is TGTGCCTTGGGACAGTTCAACACTGAAGCTTTCTTT. As protein: CALGQFNTEAFF.